This T cell receptor (beta chain) was profiled in a study of blood T cell repertoires in COVID-19 (dated by TCRdb to the early 2020s). Turning to the overall study: Collaborator samples came from the United States, Italy and Spain and covered acute and convalescent phases of COVID-19. The material from the prospective study consisted of cDNA or gDNA derived from T cells, B-cell-depleted T cells, or PBMCs. The dataset comprised deeply sampled blood TCRbeta repertoires from subjects exposed to, actively infected with, or recovered from COVID-19. The repertoires were made available in a free public database intended to serve as a resource for research on the immune response to SARS-CoV-2. Nearly every sample came with metadata listing a de-identified subject ID, COVID-19 status, age in years and sex. Where available, HLA class I and class II types were taken from metadata supplied by the sample provider and were not determined by assay-based typing. Samples came from the ongoing ImmuneRACE study (first 160 participants) plus 1,254 subjects from 6 global collaborators. What the study reported, not specific to this receptor: The quantity of clinical and demographic metadata differed by source and by participant and was supplied without curation.

For CDR1 and CDR2, the germline V gene lists SQVTM and ANQGSEA. Taken from cysteine to phenylalanine, the CDR3 has 14 residues. CDR3 DNA is the only sequence kept; it has 42 bases, read in frame from the first base. V loses 2 bases at its end and J loses 3 bases; junction bases beyond the gene matches: 2. A remark on this clone: Its antigen target is currently unknown. No base quality values were provided; no much bigger clone lies one nucleotide off.

Whole blood was collected in K2EDTA tubes by collaborating institutions according to the institutions' own protocols. For TCRbeta analysis, collaborator samples were shipped as frozen whole blood, as isolated PBMCs, or as DNA extracted from either sample type. TCRbeta CDR3 regions were amplified from genomic DNA using the immunoSEQ Assay, a bias-controlled multiplex PCR. The study's processing was this. Within the assay, amplification of reference gene primers was used to estimate how many nucleated cells each sample contained. Sequence reads were collapsed and filtered to measure the absolute abundance of every unique TCRbeta CDR3 rearrangement. Productive Simpson clonality was computed per sample as the square root of Simpson's diversity index over productive rearrangements. TCRdb limited this immuneACCESS table to in-frame rearrangements with V and J called. A share of clones is missing; checked studies link under half to unresolved V genes, and the rest is unexplained. V and J calls and clone size are those listed in that table; D and trimming were worked out from the DNA. For this sample there are about 130,000 clones; roughly 90% appear just once. The ten largest clones represent roughly a sixth of the sample.

The receptor was derived from a man aged 50 to 60 with active or convalescent COVID-19. The rearrangement joined TRBV29-1 to TRBJ1-3; 9 middle bases align to TRBD1. Sequencing was done on a sample of peripheral blood. The nucleotides read TGCAGCGTTGAAAGGGACAGGGATGGAAACACCATATATTTT. The translation is CSVERDRDGNTIYF.